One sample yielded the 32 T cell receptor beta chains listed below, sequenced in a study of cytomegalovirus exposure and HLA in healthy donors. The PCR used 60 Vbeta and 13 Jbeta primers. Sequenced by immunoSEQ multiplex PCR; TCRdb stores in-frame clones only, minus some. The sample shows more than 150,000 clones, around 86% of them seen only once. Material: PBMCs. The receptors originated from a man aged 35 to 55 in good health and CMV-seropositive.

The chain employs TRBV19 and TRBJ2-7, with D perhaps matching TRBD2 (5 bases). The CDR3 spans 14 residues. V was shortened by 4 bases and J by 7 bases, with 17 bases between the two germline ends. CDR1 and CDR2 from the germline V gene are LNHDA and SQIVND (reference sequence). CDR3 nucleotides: TGTGCCAGTAGTACGAGAGGCCCAACGGGGGAGCAGTACTTC. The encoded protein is CASSTRGPTGEQYF.

The CDR3 DNA follows: TGTGCCAGCATGGAGACAGGGACCGGTAATGGCTACACCTTC. Its protein is CASMETGTGNGYTF. The rearrangement uses TRBV2 and TRBJ1-2; 7 positions match TRBD1. CDR3 size: 14 residues. Germline V CDR1 and CDR2: SNHLY, FYNNEI. V lost 7 bases, J lost 6 bases, and 11 bases stayed unmatched.

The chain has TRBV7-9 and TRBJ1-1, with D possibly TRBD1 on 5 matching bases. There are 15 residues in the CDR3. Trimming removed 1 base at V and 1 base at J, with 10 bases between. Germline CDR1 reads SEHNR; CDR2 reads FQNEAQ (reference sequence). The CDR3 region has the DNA TGTGCCAGCAGCTTAGTAGGCGGGGGGAACACTGAAGCTTTCTTT. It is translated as CASSLVGGGNTEAFF.

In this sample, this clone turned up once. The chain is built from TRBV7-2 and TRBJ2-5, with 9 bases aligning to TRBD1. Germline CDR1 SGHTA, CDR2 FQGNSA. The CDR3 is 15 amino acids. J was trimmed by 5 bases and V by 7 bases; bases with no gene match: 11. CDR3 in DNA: TGTGCCAGCACCCGGCCCGGGACAGGGCGTGAGACCCAGTACTTC. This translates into CASTRPGTGRETQYF. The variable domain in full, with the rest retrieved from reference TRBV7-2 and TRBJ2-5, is GAGVSQSPSNKVTEKGKDVELRCDPISGHTALYWYRQSLGQGLEFLIYFQGNSAPDKSGLPSDRFSAERTGGSVSTLTIQRTQQEDSAVYLCASTRPGTGRETQYFGPGTRLLVL.

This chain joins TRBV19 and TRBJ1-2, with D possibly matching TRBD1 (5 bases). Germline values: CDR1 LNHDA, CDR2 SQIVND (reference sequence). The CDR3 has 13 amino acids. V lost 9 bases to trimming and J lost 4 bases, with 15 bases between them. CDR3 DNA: TGTGCCAGCAGCGTCGGGGGGGGCTATGGCTACACCTTC. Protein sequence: CASSVGGGYGYTF.

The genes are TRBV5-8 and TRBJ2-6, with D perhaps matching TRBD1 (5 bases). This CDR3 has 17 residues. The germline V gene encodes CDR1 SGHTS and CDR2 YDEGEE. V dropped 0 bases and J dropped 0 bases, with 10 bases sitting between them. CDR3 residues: CASSLDPGLSGANVLTF. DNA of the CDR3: TGTGCCAGCAGCTTGGATCCAGGGCTCTCTGGGGCCAACGTCCTGACTTTC.

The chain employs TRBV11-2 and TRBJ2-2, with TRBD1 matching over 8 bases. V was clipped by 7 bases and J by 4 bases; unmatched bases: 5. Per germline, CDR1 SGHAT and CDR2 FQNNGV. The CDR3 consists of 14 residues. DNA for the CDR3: TGTGCCAGCATAACAGGGGGGAGCACCGGGGAGCTGTTTTTT. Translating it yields CASITGGSTGELFF.

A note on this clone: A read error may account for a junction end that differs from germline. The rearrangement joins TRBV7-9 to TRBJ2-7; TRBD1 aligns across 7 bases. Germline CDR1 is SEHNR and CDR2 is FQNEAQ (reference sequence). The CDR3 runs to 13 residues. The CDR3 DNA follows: TGTTCCAGCAGCTTGACAGGGTCCTACGAGCAGTACTTC. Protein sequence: CSSSLTGSYEQYF.

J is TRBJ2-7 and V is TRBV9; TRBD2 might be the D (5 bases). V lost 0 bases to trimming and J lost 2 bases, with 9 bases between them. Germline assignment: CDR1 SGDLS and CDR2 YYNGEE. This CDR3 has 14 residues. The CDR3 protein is CASSVAVGTYEQYF. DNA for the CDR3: TGTGCCAGCAGCGTAGCGGTCGGGACCTACGAGCAGTACTTC.

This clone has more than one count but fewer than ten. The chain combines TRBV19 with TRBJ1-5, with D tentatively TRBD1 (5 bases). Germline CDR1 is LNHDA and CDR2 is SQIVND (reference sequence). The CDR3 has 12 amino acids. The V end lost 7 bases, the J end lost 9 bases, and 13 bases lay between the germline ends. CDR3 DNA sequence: TGTGCCAGTAAGATTTTGGGGGGGCCCCAGCATTTT. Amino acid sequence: CASKILGGPQHF. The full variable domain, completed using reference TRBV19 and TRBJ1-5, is DGGITQSPKYLFRKEGQNVTLSCEQNLNHDAMYWYRQDPGQGLRLIYYSQIVNDFQKGDIAEGYSVSREKKESFPLTVTSAQKNPTAFYLCASKILGGPQHFGDGTRLSIL.

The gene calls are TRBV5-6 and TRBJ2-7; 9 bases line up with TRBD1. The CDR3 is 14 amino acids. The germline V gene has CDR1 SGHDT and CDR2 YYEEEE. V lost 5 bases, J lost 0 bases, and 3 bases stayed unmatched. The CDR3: CASSTGGFSYEQYF. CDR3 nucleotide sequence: TGTGCCAGCAGTACAGGGGGCTTCTCCTACGAGCAGTACTTC.

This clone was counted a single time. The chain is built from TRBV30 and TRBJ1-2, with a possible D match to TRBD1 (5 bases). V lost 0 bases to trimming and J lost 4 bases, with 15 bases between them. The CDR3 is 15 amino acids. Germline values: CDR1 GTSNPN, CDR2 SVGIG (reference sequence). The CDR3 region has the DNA TGTGCCTGGAGTGTTTGGGGGGTGGGTGGCTATGGCTACACCTTC. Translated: CAWSVWGVGGYGYTF.

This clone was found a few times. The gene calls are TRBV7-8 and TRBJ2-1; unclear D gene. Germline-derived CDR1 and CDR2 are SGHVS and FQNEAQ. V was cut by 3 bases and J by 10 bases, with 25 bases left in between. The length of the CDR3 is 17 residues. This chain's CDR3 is CASSFRPSSRMIGEQFF. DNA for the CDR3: TGTGCCAGCAGCTTCCGACCGTCCAGCAGGATGATAGGCGAGCAGTTCTTC.

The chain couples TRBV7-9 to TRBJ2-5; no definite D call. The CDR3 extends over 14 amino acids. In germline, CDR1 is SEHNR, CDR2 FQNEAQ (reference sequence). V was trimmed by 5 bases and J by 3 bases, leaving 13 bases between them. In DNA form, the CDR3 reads TGTGCCAGCAGCCTCCCCGGCGGTAAAGAGACCCAGTACTTC. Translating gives CASSLPGGKETQYF.

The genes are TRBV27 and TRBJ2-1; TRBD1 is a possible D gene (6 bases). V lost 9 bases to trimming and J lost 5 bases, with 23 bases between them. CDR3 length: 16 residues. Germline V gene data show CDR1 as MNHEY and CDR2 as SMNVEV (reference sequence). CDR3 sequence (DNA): TGTGCCAGTAGACAGGAGCCCAAACCCACACACAATGAGCAGTTCTTC. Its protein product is CASRQEPKPTHNEQFF.

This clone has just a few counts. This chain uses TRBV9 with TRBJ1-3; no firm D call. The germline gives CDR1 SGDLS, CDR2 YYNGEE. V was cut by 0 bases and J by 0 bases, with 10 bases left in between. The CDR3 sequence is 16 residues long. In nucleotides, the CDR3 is TGTGCCAGCAGCGTAGGAGAGGGAAGCTCTGGAAACACCATATATTTT. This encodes CASSVGEGSSGNTIYF. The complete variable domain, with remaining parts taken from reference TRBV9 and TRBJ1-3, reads DSGVTQTPKHLITATGQRVTLRCSPRSGDLSVYWYQQSLDQGLQFLIQYYNGEERAKGNILERFSAQQFPDLHSELNLSSLELGDSALYFCASSVGEGSSGNTIYFGEGSWLTVV.

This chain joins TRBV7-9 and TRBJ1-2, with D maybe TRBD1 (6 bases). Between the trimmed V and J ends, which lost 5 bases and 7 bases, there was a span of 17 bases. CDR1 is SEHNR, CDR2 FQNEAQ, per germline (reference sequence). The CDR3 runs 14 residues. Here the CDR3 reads CASSAVGGRGGYTF. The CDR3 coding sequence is TGTGCCAGCAGCGCAGTCGGGGGGCGCGGTGGCTACACCTTC.

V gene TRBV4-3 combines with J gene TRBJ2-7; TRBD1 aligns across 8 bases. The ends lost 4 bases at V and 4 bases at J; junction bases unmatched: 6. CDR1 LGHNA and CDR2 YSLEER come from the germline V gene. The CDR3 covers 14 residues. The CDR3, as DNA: TGCGCCAGCAGCCCCAGGACAGGGCTTTACGAGCAGTACTTC. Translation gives CASSPRTGLYEQYF.

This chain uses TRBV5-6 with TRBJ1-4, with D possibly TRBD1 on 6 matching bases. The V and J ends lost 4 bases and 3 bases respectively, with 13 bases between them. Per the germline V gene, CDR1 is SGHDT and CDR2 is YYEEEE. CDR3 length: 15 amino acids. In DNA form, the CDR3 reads TGTGCCAGCAGCCCGCAGGGGCAGGCTAATGAAAAACTGTTTTTT. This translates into CASSPQGQANEKLFF.

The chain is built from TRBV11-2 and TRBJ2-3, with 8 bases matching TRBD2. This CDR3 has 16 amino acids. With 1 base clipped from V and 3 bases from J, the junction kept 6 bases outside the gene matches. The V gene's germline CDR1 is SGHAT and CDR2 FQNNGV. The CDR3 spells CASSLGTSRSTDTQYF. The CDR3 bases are TGTGCCAGCAGCTTAGGGACTAGCAGGTCAACAGATACGCAGTATTTT.

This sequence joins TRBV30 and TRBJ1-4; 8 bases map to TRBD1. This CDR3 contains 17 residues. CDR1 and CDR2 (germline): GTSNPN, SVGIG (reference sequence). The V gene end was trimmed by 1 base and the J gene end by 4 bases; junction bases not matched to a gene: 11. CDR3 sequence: CAWSAGGASEINEKLFF. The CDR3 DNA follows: TGTGCCTGGAGTGCAGGGGGCGCCTCGGAAATTAATGAAAAACTGTTTTTT.

The CDR3 protein is CASSPGTTSLEQFF. DNA of the CDR3: TGTGCCAGCAGCCCCGGGACTACTTCTTTGGAGCAGTTCTTC. This chain links TRBV5-4 with TRBJ2-1, with TRBD2 matching 7 bases. Germline V gives CDR1 SGHNT, CDR2 YYREEE (reference sequence). The CDR3 sequence is 14 residues long. V shed 4 bases and J 10 bases; nucleotides not matched to a gene: 11.

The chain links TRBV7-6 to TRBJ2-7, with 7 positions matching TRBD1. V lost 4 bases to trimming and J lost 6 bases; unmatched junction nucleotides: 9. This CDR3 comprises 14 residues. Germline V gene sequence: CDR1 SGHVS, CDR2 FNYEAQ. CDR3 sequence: CASSSRPGQPEQYF. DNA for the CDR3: TGTGCCAGCAGCTCGCGACCGGGACAGCCCGAGCAGTACTTC.

The CDR3 nucleotides are TGTGCCAGCAGCTTGGAGGTGGTAGGGGCGCGGCACACCTTC. As protein: CASSLEVVGARHTF. V usage is TRBV5-8 and J usage is TRBJ1-2, with a tentative D call TRBD1 (5 bases). Germline loops: CDR1 SGHTS, CDR2 YDEGEE. Trimming took off 0 bases at V and 12 bases at J, with 18 bases between the two ends. This CDR3 is 14 amino acids long.

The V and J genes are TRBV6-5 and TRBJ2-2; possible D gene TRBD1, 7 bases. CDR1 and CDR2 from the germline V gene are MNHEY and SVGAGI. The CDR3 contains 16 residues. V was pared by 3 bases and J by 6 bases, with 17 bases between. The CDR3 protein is CASSYGGGQGAGELFF. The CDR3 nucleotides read TGTGCCAGCAGTTATGGGGGAGGCCAGGGGGCCGGGGAGCTGTTTTTT.

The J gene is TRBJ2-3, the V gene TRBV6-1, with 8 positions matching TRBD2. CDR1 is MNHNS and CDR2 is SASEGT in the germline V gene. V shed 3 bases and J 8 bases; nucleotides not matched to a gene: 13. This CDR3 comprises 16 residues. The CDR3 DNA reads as TGTGCCAGCAGTGATCCCGGGACTAGGTTCCCAGGTACGCAGTATTTT. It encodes CASSDPGTRFPGTQYF.

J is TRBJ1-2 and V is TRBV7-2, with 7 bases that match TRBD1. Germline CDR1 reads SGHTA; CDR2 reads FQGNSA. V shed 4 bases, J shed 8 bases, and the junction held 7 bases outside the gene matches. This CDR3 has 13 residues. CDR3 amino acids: CASSYLTGQGYTF. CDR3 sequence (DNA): TGTGCCAGCAGCTACTTGACAGGGCAGGGCTACACCTTC.

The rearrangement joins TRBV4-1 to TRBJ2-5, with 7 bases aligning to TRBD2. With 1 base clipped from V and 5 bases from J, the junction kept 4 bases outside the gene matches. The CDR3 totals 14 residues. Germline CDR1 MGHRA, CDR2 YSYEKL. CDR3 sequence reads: CASSQGHGGETQYF. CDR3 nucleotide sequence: TGCGCCAGCAGCCAAGGTCACGGGGGGGAGACCCAGTACTTC.

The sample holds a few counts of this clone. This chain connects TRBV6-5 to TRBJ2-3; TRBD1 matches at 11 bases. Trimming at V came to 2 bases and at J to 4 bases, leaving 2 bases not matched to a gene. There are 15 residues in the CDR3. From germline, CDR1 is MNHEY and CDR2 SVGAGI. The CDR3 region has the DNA TGTGCCAGCAGTTACGGGGGACAGGGGGCAGATACGCAGTATTTT. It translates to CASSYGGQGADTQYF.

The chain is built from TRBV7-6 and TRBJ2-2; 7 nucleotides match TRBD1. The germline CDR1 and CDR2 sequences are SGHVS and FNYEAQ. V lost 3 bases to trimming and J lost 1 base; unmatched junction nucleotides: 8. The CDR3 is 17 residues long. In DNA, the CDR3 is TGTGCCAGCAGCTTGGGCACAGGGGCATTGAACACCGGGGAGCTGTTTTTT. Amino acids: CASSLGTGALNTGELFF. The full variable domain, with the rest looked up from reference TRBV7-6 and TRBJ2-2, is GAGVSQSPRYKVTKRGQDVALRCDPISGHVSLYWYRQALGQGPEFLTYFNYEAQQDKSGLPNDRFSAERPEGSISTLTIQRTEQRDSAMYRCASSLGTGALNTGELFFGEGSRLTVL.

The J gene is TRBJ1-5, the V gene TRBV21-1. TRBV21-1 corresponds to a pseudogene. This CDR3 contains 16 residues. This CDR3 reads CASSKACPLSNQPQHF. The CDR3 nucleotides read TGTGCCAGCAGCAAAGCTTGCCCACTTAGCAATCAGCCCCAGCATTTT.

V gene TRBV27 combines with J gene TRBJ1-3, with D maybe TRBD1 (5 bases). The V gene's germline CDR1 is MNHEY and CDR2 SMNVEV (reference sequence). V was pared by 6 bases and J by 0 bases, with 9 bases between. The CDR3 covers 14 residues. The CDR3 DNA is TGTGCCAGCAGAACAGGTGCCTCTGGAAACACCATATATTTT. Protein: CASRTGASGNTIYF.